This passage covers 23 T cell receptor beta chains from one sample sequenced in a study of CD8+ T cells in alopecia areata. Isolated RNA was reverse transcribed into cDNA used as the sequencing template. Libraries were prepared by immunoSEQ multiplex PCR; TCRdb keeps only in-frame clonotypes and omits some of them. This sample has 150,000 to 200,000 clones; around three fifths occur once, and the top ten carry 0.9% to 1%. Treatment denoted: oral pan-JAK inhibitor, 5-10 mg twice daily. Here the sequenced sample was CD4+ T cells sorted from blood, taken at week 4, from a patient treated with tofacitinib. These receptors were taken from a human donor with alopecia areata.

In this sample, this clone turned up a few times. CDR3 sequence reads: CASSRDRGAGELFF. CDR3 coding DNA: TGTGCCAGCAGTAGGGACAGGGGGGCCGGGGAGCTGTTTTTT. This chain connects TRBV2 to TRBJ2-2; 11 bases fit TRBD1. The CDR3 is 14 amino acids. Germline assignment: CDR1 SNHLY and CDR2 FYNNEI. The trim removed 5 bases at V and 6 bases at J, leaving 2 bases unmatched.

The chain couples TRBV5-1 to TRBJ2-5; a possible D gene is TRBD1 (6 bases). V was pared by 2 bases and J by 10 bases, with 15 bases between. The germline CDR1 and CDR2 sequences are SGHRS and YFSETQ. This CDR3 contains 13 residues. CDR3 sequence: CASSFDRPWNQYF. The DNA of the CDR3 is TGCGCCAGCAGCTTCGACAGGCCTTGGAACCAGTACTTC.

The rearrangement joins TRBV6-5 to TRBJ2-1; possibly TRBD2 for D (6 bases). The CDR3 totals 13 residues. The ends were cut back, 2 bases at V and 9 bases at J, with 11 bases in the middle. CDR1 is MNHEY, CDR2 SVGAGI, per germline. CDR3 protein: CASSYPRRGEQFF. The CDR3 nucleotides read TGTGCCAGCAGTTACCCGAGGCGGGGTGAGCAGTTCTTC.

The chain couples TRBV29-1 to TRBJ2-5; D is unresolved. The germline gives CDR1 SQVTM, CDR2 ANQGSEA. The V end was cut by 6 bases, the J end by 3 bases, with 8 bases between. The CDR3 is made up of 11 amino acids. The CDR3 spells CSVERKETQYF. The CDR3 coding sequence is TGCAGCGTGGAGAGGAAAGAGACCCAGTACTTC.

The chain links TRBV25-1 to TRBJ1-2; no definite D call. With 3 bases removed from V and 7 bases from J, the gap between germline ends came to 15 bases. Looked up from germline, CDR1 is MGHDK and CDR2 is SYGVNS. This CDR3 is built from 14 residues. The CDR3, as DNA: TGTGCCAGCAGTGAGGGAGGGTGGAAGCGTGGCTACACCTTC. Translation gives CASSEGGWKRGYTF.

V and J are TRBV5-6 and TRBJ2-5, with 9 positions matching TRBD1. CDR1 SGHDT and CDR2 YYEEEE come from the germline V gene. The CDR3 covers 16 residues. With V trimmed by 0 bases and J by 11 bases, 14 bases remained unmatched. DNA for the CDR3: TGTGCCAGCAGCTTGGTGGGACAGGGCCGGGGTCGGGAGCAGTACTTC. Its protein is CASSLVGQGRGREQYF. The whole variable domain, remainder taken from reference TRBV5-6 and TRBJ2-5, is DAGVTQSPTHLIKTRGQQVTLRCSPKSGHDTVSWYQQALGQGPQFIFQYYEEEERQRGNFPDRFSGHQFPNYSSELNVNALLLGDSALYLCASSLVGQGRGREQYFGPGTRLLVL.

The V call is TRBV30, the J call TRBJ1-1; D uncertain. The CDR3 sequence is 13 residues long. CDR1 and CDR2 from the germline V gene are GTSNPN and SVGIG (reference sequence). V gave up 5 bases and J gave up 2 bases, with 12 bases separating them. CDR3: CAWAGFGNTEAFF. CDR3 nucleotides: TGTGCCTGGGCGGGGTTCGGTAACACTGAAGCTTTCTTT.

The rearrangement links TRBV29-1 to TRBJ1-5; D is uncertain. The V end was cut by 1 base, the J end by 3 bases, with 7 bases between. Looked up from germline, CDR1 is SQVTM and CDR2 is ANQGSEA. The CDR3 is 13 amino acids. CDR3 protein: CSVEVADNQPQHF. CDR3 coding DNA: TGCAGCGTTGAAGTTGCAGACAATCAGCCCCAGCATTTT.

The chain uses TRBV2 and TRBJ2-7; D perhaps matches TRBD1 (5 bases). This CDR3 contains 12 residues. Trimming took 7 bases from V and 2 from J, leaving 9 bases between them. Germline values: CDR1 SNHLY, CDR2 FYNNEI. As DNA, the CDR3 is TGTGCCAGCACAAGGGGAACCTACGAGCAGTACTTC. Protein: CASTRGTYEQYF. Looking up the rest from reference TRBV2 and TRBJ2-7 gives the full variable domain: EPEVTQTPSHQVTQMGQEVILRCVPISNHLYFYWYRQILGQKVEFLVSFYNNEISEKSEIFDDQFSVERPDGSNFTLKIRSTKLEDSAMYFCASTRGTYEQYFGPGTRLTVT.

CDR3 sequence: CSVENTDTQYF. The CDR3 DNA reads as TGCAGCGTGGAAAATACGGATACGCAGTATTTT. The chain recombines TRBV29-1 with TRBJ2-3, with D hard to call. V was shortened by 6 bases and J by 6 bases, with 10 bases between the two germline ends. Germline CDR1 is SQVTM and CDR2 is ANQGSEA. The CDR3 has 11 residues.

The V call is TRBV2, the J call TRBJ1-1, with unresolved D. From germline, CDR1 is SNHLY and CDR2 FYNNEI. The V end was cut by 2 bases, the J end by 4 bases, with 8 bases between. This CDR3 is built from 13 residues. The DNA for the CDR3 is TGTGCCAGCAGTGAAAGGTATACCACTGAAGCTTTCTTT. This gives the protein CASSERYTTEAFF. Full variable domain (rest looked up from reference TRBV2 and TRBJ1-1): EPEVTQTPSHQVTQMGQEVILRCVPISNHLYFYWYRQILGQKVEFLVSFYNNEISEKSEIFDDQFSVERPDGSNFTLKIRSTKLEDSAMYFCASSERYTTEAFFGQGTRLTVV.

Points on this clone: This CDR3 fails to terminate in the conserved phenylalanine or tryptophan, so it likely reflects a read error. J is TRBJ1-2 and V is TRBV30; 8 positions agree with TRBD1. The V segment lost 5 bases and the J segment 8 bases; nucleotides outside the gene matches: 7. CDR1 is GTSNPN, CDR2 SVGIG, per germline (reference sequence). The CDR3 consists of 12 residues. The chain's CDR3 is CAWAQGAPGYTL. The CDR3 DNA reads TGTGCCTGGGCTCAGGGGGCGCCCGGCTACACCCTC.

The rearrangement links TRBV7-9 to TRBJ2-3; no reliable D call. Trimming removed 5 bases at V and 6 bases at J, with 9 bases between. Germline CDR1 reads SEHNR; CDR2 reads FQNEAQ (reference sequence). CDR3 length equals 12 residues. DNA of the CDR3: TGTGCCAGCAGCCCCCCCCAGGATACGCAGTATTTT. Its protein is CASSPPQDTQYF.

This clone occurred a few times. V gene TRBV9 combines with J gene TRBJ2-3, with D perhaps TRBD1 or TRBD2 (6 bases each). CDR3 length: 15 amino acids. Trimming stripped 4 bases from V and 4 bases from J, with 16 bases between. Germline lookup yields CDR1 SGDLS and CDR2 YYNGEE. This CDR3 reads CASSFRAGGSDTQYF. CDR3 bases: TGTGCCAGCAGCTTCCGGGCCGGGGGCTCAGATACGCAGTATTTT.

The CDR3 DNA reads TGTGCCAGCAGCTCCCTTTGGACAGCTAATTCACCCCTCCACTTT. This encodes CASSSLWTANSPLHF. V usage is TRBV11-2 and J usage is TRBJ1-6; possibly TRBD1 for D (6 bases). The CDR3 is 15 amino acids. Germline V CDR1 and CDR2: SGHAT, FQNNGV. The V and J ends lost 4 bases and 6 bases respectively, with 13 bases between them.

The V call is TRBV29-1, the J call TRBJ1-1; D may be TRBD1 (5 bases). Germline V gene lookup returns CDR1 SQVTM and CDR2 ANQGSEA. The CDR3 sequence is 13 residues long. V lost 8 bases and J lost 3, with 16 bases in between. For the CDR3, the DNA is TGCAGCCCAATCAGGGTTGGGGACACTGAAGCTTTCTTT. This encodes CSPIRVGDTEAFF.

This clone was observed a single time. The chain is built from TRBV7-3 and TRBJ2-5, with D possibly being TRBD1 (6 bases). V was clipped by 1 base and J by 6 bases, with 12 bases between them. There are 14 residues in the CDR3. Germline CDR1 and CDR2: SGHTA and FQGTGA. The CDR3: CASSLIAGEKTQYF. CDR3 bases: TGTGCCAGCAGCTTAATTGCAGGGGAGAAGACCCAGTACTTC.

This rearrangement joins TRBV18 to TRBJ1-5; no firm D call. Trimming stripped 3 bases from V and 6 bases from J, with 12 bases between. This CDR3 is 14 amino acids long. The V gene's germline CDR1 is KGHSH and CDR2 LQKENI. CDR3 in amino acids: CASSPDSGSQPQHF. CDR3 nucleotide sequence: TGTGCCAGCTCACCTGACTCAGGTTCTCAGCCCCAGCATTTT.

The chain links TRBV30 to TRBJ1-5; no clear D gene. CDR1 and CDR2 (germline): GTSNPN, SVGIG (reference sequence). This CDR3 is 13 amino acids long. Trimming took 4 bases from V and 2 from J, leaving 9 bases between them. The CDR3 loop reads CAWTQDGNQPQHF. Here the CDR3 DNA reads TGTGCCTGGACCCAGGATGGCAATCAGCCCCAGCATTTT.

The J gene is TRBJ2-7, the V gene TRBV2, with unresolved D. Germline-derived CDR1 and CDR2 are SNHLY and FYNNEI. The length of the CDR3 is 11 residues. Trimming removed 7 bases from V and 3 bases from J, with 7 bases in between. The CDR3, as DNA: TGTGCCAGCACCCCGCTCTACGAGCAGTACTTC. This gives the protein CASTPLYEQYF.

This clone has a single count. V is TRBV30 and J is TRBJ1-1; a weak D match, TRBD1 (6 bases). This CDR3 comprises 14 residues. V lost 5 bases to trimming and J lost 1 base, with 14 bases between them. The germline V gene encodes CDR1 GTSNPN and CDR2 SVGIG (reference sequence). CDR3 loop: CAWVRAGENTEAFF. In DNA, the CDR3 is TGTGCCTGGGTGAGGGCAGGGGAGAACACTGAAGCTTTCTTT.

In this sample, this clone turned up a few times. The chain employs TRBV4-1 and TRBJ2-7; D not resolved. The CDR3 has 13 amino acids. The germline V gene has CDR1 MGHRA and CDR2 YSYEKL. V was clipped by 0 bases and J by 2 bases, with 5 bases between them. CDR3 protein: CASSQDRTYEQYF. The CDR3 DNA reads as TGCGCCAGCAGCCAAGACAGGACCTACGAGCAGTACTTC.

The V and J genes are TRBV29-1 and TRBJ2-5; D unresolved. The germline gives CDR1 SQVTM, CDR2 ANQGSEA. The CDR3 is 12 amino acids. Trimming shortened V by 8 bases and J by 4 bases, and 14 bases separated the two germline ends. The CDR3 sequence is CSLGSSRETQYF. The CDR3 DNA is TGCAGCTTAGGTTCGTCCCGAGAGACCCAGTACTTC. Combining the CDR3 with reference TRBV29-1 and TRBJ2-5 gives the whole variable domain SAVISQKPSRDICQRGTSLTIQCQVDSQVTMMFWYRQQPGQSLTLIATANQGSEATYESGFVIDKFPISRPNLTFSTLTVSNMSPEDSSIYLCSLGSSRETQYFGPGTRLLVL.